The TCR beta chain described here comes from a study of OX40 agonist ivuxolimab in advanced cancers. Study in general: Among those enrolled, mean age was about 62 years (range about 23 to 90) and 82.7% were male.

CDR1 is SGHTA and CDR2 is FQGNSA in the germline V gene. The CDR3 runs to 12 residues. Deletions cut 3 bases from V and 5 bases from J, with 7 bases between. Measured with immunoSEQ multiplex PCR; TCRdb has only the in-frame clones, and not every one. Of 60,000 to 80,000 clones listed, roughly 84% are singletons. The count of this clone is one. The chain carries TRBV7-2 and TRBJ2-5; D is unclear. This TCR was sampled from an adult with an advanced solid tumor such as melanoma, head and neck, liver or kidney cancer. Sequenced here: CD4+ or CD8+ T cells sorted from blood, sampled in a trial of the OX40 agonist ivuxolimab. CDR3 loop: CASSFGRETQYF. In DNA, the CDR3 is TGTGCCAGCAGCTTTGGTAGGGAGACCCAGTACTTC.